This TCR beta chain originates from a study of cytomegalovirus exposure and HLA in healthy donors. This PCR relied on a set of 60 Vbeta primers and 13 Jbeta primers. Sequenced by immunoSEQ multiplex PCR; TCRdb stores in-frame clones only, minus some. The sample consists of about 82,000 clones, 10% of them appearing once. CDR1 LNHDA and CDR2 SQIVND come from the germline V gene (reference sequence). The CDR3 length is 14 residues. The trim removed 7 bases at V and 4 bases at J, leaving 7 bases unmatched. This chain uses TRBV19 with TRBJ1-2; TRBD1 aligns across 9 bases. The sequenced sample consisted of PBMCs. The TCR sequence derives from a man in his sixties in good health and CMV-seropositive. CDR3 DNA sequence: TGTGCCAGTAACTCAAAGGACAGGGGCTATGGCTACACCTTC. Translation: CASNSKDRGYGYTF.